The present entry profiles one TCR beta chain with its context. Its antigen remains undetermined. The input lacks base qualities; no much larger clone sits a single base away. The data originate from a study of Ad26.COV2.S vaccination and SARS-CoV-2 variants (dated by TCRdb to the early 2020s). General notes on the study: Vaccine-arm donors were drawn from COV1001, a multicentre, randomized, double-blind, placebo-controlled phase I-IIa trial of Ad26.COV2.S in healthy adults. Ad26.COV2.S was administered intramuscularly at a dose of 5x10^10 or 1x10^11 viral particles, either as one shot or as two shots given 56 days apart. TCRbeta repertoire sequencing was used to assess the specificity and breadth of SARS-CoV-2-reactive T cell receptors after Ad26.COV2.S vaccination. A total of around 32 samples were included in the TCR-sequenced set, comprising roughly 20 Ad26.COV2.S vaccine recipients, 5 placebo recipients and 8 SARS-CoV-2 convalescent individuals. Trial participants were randomized into five groups of five: low-dose or high-dose Ad26.COV2.S given once or twice, or placebo on both occasions. Investigators remained blinded to trial group allocation during experiments and outcome assessment. Overall study outcomes, separate from this receptor: Spike-specific TCR breadth was higher in Ad26.COV2.S recipients than in placebo recipients (P = 0.0014). After vaccination, substantial breadth of spike-specific CD8+ and CD4+ T cell responses was reported. Comparable non-spike TCR breadth was observed between vaccine and placebo recipients, consistent with only spike being contained in the vaccine. It was noted by the authors that total T cell responses may have been underestimated by the TCR breadth and depth analyses. The study was not powered for comparison of responses between vaccine doses or regimens.

The immunoSEQ Assay was used to sequence TCRbeta CDR3 regions. After extraction, genomic DNA underwent amplification by bias-controlled multiplex PCR, followed by high-throughput sequencing. Per the source publication's procedure: To quantify the absolute abundance of each unique TCRbeta CDR3 region, sequences were collapsed and filtered. T cell fraction was estimated by normalizing TCRbeta template counts to usable DNA, which was measured by amplifying reference genes present in all nucleated cells. Repertoire TCRs were annotated as SARS-CoV-2-specific by exact matching of V gene, CDR3 amino acid sequence and J gene to a known reactive TCR set. MIRA supplied the reference SARS-CoV-2 TCR set, which was filtered for enrichment in COVID-19-positive ImmuneCODE repertoires so that public or cross-reactive TCRs were removed. Using the MIRA antigens, annotated TCRs were further analysed by specific ORF or by position within an ORF. Breadth was defined as the number of annotated unique rearrangements divided by the total number of unique productive rearrangements, and depth was defined as the summed frequency of the annotated unique rearrangements. Two-sided Wilcoxon rank-sum tests were used to compare TCR breadth between groups. As stored in TCRdb, this immuneACCESS dataset retains in-frame rearrangements with V and J assigned. A fraction of the clones does not appear; measured against another copy, unresolved V genes explain less than half of the discrepancy, and the remainder lacks a known reason. That table gives V, J and clone size, and the DNA gave D and trimming. The sample table shows a few hundred thousand clones, and 90% are seen once. The ten largest make up 12% of the sample.

V and J lose 2 bases and 5 bases, and a span of 12 bases separates them. Reading the germline V gene (reference sequence) gives CDR1 LNHDA and CDR2 SQIVND. The cysteine opens and the phenylalanine closes a CDR3 of 14 amino acids. CDR3 DNA only is kept here, 42 bases in frame from base 1. Taken with the paper, the label for treatment or condition translates to: about 20 received Ad26.COV2.S at low or high dose, single or two shots; about five received placebo; per-sample allocation not given. Repertoires of vaccine and placebo recipients were sequenced from samples collected on day 63 after the first injection. Cohort 1b enrolled 25 adults aged 18-55 years at a single site in Boston, USA, between 29 July and 7 August 2020. As a vaccine, Ad26.COV2.S was a replication-incompetent adenovirus type 26 vector that expressed a prefusion-stabilized SARS-CoV-2 spike protein derived from the original Wuhan strain.

The chain employs TRBV19 and TRBJ1-1, with TRBD1 as a weak D call on 5 bases. The TCR originated in a person aged 18-65 years who received the Ad26.COV2.S COVID-19 vaccine or a placebo. Sample: peripheral blood, taken in a trial of Ad26.COV2.S vaccine versus placebo. The DNA sequence is as follows: TGTGCCAGTAGTATAAGGGGCGTTGGGACTGAAGCTTTCTTT. Translated, this gives CASSIRGVGTEAFF.